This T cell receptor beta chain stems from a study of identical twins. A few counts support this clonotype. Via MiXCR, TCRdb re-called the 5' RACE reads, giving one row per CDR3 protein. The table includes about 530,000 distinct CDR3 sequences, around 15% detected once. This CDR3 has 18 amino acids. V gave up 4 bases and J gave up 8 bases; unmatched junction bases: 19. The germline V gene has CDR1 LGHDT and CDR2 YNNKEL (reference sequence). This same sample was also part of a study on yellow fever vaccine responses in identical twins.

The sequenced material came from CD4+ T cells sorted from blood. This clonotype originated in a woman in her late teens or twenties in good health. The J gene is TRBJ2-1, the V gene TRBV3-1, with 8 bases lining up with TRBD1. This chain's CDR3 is CASSRSLTGTGSRDEQFF. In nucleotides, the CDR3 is TGTGCCAGCAGCCGAAGTCTCACCGGGACAGGTTCCCGCGATGAGCAGTTCTTC.